This is a list of T cell receptor beta chains from one sample in a study of blood T cell repertoires in COVID-19. The assay was immunoSEQ multiplex PCR, and TCRdb's table has in-frame clones only and misses some. The sample lists approximately 82,000 clones, over 75% occurring once. Sequencing was carried out using peripheral blood. These receptor sequences come from a human donor in a cohort sampled during active COVID-19. CDR3s include the opening cysteine and the closing phenylalanine or tryptophan. The order of the fields is V gene, J gene, D gene, CDR3 protein. The D gene is left open where the match is weak.

V gene: TRBV28
J gene: TRBJ2-7
D gene: TRBD2
CDR3 protein: CASSSPGLAGFYEQYF

V gene: TRBV18
J gene: TRBJ1-4
D gene: .
CDR3 protein: CASSIVQGTTNEKLFF

V gene: TRBV4-3
J gene: TRBJ2-2
D gene: TRBD2
CDR3 protein: CASSPRGGGLLTGELFF

V gene: TRBV30
J gene: TRBJ1-6
D gene: .
CDR3 protein: CAWSVGGEVDSPLHF

V gene: TRBV12-3/TRBV12-4
J gene: TRBJ2-3
D gene: .
CDR3 protein: CASSLTATDTQYF

V gene: TRBV6-5
J gene: TRBJ1-5
D gene: .
CDR3 protein: CASRGGGLNQPQHF

V gene: TRBV30
J gene: TRBJ2-3
D gene: .
CDR3 protein: CAWSVVDTQYF

V gene: TRBV28
J gene: TRBJ2-4
D gene: TRBD2
CDR3 protein: CASSAGGAAKNIQYF

V gene: TRBV7-8
J gene: TRBJ2-3
D gene: .
CDR3 protein: CASSLGRRASTDTQYF

V gene: TRBV6-2/TRBV6-3
J gene: TRBJ1-5
D gene: TRBD1
CDR3 protein: CASSYGQGSYNQPQHF

V gene: TRBV6-6
J gene: TRBJ2-1
D gene: TRBD2
CDR3 protein: CATLDRTGGNEQFF

V gene: TRBV19
J gene: TRBJ2-2
D gene: TRBD2
CDR3 protein: CASSRGPRTSDTGELFF

V gene: TRBV10-3
J gene: TRBJ2-3
D gene: TRBD2
CDR3 protein: CAISPSGGVDTQYF

V gene: TRBV30
J gene: TRBJ1-5
D gene: TRBD1
CDR3 protein: CAWRSGRGMQPQHF

V gene: TRBV6-5
J gene: TRBJ1-2
D gene: TRBD1
CDR3 protein: CASSYRQGDYTF

V gene: TRBV9
J gene: TRBJ2-7
D gene: TRBD1
CDR3 protein: CASSVGTGGSYYEQYF

V gene: TRBV4-1
J gene: TRBJ2-7
D gene: .
CDR3 protein: CASSQIRGPLYEQYF

V gene: TRBV19
J gene: TRBJ1-1
D gene: .
CDR3 protein: CASSVLTDTEAFF

V gene: TRBV19
J gene: TRBJ1-5
D gene: TRBD1
CDR3 protein: CASSIGGTGVGRGNQPQHF

V gene: TRBV5-1
J gene: TRBJ2-3
D gene: TRBD1
CDR3 protein: CASSSYRGLDTQYF

V gene: TRBV2
J gene: TRBJ1-4
D gene: .
CDR3 protein: CATQTDFNEKLFF

V gene: TRBV9
J gene: TRBJ2-1
D gene: TRBD2
CDR3 protein: CASSGGLAGGLGNEQFF

V gene: TRBV9
J gene: TRBJ1-6
D gene: .
CDR3 protein: CASSGDNSPLHF

V gene: TRBV30
J gene: TRBJ2-3
D gene: .
CDR3 protein: CAWSVGGRTDTQYF

V gene: TRBV2
J gene: TRBJ1-1
D gene: .
CDR3 protein: CASRRTENTEAFF

V gene: TRBV7-9
J gene: TRBJ1-2
D gene: TRBD1
CDR3 protein: CASSREGADGYTF

V gene: TRBV7-9
J gene: TRBJ1-4
D gene: TRBD1
CDR3 protein: CASSPGQAFYEKLFF

V gene: TRBV18
J gene: TRBJ1-2
D gene: .
CDR3 protein: CASSPTREGYGYTF

V gene: TRBV19
J gene: TRBJ2-5
D gene: TRBD1
CDR3 protein: CASRGRGRSETQYF

V gene: TRBV27
J gene: TRBJ1-2
D gene: .
CDR3 protein: CASSFRGWYGYTF

V gene: TRBV7-3
J gene: TRBJ2-1
D gene: .
CDR3 protein: CASSLGHGSSYNEQFF

V gene: TRBV5-1
J gene: TRBJ2-2
D gene: .
CDR3 protein: CASSLEQASTGELFF

V gene: TRBV6-4
J gene: TRBJ1-1
D gene: .
CDR3 protein: CASSAETGRTEAFF

V gene: TRBV11-2
J gene: TRBJ1-2
D gene: .
CDR3 protein: CASSLEQGSGYTF

V gene: TRBV10-2
J gene: TRBJ2-2
D gene: TRBD2
CDR3 protein: CASLAVGGTNTGELFF

V gene: TRBV6-5
J gene: TRBJ2-7
D gene: TRBD1
CDR3 protein: CASSQQGSRSYEQYF

V gene: TRBV19
J gene: TRBJ1-2
D gene: .
CDR3 protein: CASSSLATWNYGYTF

V gene: TRBV7-8
J gene: TRBJ1-5
D gene: .
CDR3 protein: CASSLRGGTVNQPQHF

V gene: TRBV7-3
J gene: TRBJ2-5
D gene: .
CDR3 protein: CASSLTYGVKETQYF

V gene: TRBV27
J gene: TRBJ1-5
D gene: TRBD1
CDR3 protein: CASSPTRSGTEQHF

V gene: TRBV5-4
J gene: TRBJ2-1
D gene: .
CDR3 protein: CASSLEIFRRGEQFF